The text below deals with one T cell receptor (beta chain). Its antigen is not known. Treatment defined: approximately 11-day PBMC culture with coronavirus spike peptide pools or control peptides (ViraFEST assay). V shed 5 bases and J shed 2 bases, with 16 bases lying between them. Germline V gene data show CDR1 as SGHAT and CDR2 as FQNNGV. The CDR3 covers 15 residues. These data come from a study of vaccination and CD4 T cells after COVID-19. Across the study: It was a median roughly 100 days after diagnosis, with a range of 35 to 161, that post-COVID samples were drawn. The authors used overlapping spike peptides from SARS-CoV-2, HCoV-NL63, HCoV-OC43 and HCoV-229E to stimulate cells.

Sequencing of DNA taken from cultured CD4+ T cells relied on the Oncomine TCR Beta short-read assay. Genomic DNA was extracted from cultured CD4+ T cells. TCRdb analysed the PCR reads with MiXCR anew, one entry per CDR3 protein. The table lists about 25,000 distinct CDR3 sequences, 45% to 50% of them singletons. Study-level results: In convalescent patients, 304 of 307 vaccine-specific clones were mono-reactive for SARS-CoV-2 spike.

The sequenced material came from CD4+ T cells from blood, cultured in vitro. This chain connects TRBV11-2 to TRBJ2-7; the D gene is possibly TRBD2 (6 bases). This TCR came from a human donor who had recovered from COVID-19. The chain's CDR3 is CASSRDSTAPYEQYF. CDR3 coding DNA: TGTGCCAGCAGCCGGGACTCCACCGCCCCCTACGAGCAGTACTTC. Using reference TRBV11-2 and TRBJ2-7 for the parts outside the CDR3, the full variable domain is EAGVAQSPRYKIIEKRQSVAFWCNPISGHATLYWYQQILGQGPKLLIQFQNNGVVDDSQLPKDRFSAERLKGVDSTLKIQPAKLEDSAVYLCASSRDSTAPYEQYFGPGTRLTVT.